This T cell receptor (beta chain) is from a study of blood T cell repertoires in COVID-19. Study background: The United States, Italy and Spain provided the acute and convalescent COVID-19 samples. In each case, the material was cDNA or gDNA derived from T cells, B-cell-depleted T cells, or PBMCs.

Assay used: immunoSEQ multiplex PCR; TCRdb lists only in-frame clones, some missing. Of 250,000 to 350,000 clones in the sample, around nine tenths were seen once. Per germline, CDR1 KGHSH and CDR2 LQKENI. The CDR3 spans 15 residues. Trimming removed 2 bases at V and 1 base at J, with 11 bases between. Everyone who took part was roughly 18 to 89 years old, and they came from about 23 US areas. Categorization into cohorts depended on clinical history that participants reported. Sequencing was done on a sample of PBMCs or T cells enriched from blood (not recorded which). The rearrangement uses TRBV18 and TRBJ1-1; possibly TRBD1 for D (5 bases). This clonotype was sampled from a woman between 40 and 55 years old who had recovered from COVID-19. CDR3 in DNA: TGTGCCAGCTCACCAGCAGGGTCGAGGAACACTGAAGCTTTCTTT. Translation: CASSPAGSRNTEAFF.